Detailed here is one TCR beta chain. Its cognate antigen is unknown. This sample was taken from a study of cytomegalovirus exposure and HLA in healthy donors. Donors were drawn from the approximately 110-subject validation cohort, separate from the roughly 670-subject first cohort. Sequencing was performed with immunoSEQ multiplex PCR; in TCRdb, only in-frame clones are kept and a portion is missing. The table has some 140,000 clones, 80% to 90% seen once. Study findings and constraints: The study listed roughly 160 cytomegalovirus-associated TCR beta chains. Subsequent analysis revealed that first-cohort TCR clusters tended to co-occur in the 130 or so validation repertoires.

The origin of this receptor is a man younger than 35 in good health and CMV-seropositive. Sequenced: PBMCs.

CDR3 residues: CASSLDRVTGELFF. The CDR3 DNA is TGTGCCAGCAGCTTGGACAGGGTCACCGGGGAGCTGTTTTTT. The rearrangement uses TRBV5-5 and TRBJ2-2, with D tentatively TRBD1 (6 bases). The V end was cut by 0 bases, the J end by 4 bases, with 7 bases between. This CDR3 spans 14 amino acids. The germline gives CDR1 SGHKS, CDR2 YYEKEE (reference sequence).